The 24 T cell receptor beta chains below come from one sample, sequenced in a study of glioma-infiltrating T cells after dendritic cell vaccination. The repertoire was sequenced with immunoSEQ multiplex PCR; TCRdb's copy has only in-frame clones and lacks some. The repertoire holds about 32,000 clones, 85% to 95% seen once, with roughly 2.2% in the top ten. Sequencing used blood, obtained before dendritic cell vaccination. Receptor source: a human donor with glioblastoma.

This chain connects TRBV23-1 to TRBJ1-2; D gene uncertain. TRBV23-1 is filed as an ORF, its function uncertain. V lost 3 bases and J lost 7, with 6 bases in between. CDR3 length: 11 residues. This CDR3 reads CASSHGGGYTF. The CDR3, as DNA: TGCGCCAGCAGTCATGGCGGTGGCTACACCTTC.

This chain uses TRBV2 with TRBJ1-2; a possible D gene is TRBD1 (5 bases). This CDR3 has 14 residues. CDR1 is SNHLY, CDR2 FYNNEI, per germline. Trimming shortened V by 3 bases and J by 1 base, and 9 bases separated the two germline ends. CDR3 coding DNA: TGTGCCAGCAGTGATCGGGGGTTTAACTATGGCTACACCTTC. Translation gives CASSDRGFNYGYTF.

The chain recombines TRBV5-4 with TRBJ2-6; a weak D match, TRBD2 (6 bases). V dropped 0 bases and J dropped 1 base, with 11 bases sitting between them. This CDR3 has 17 residues. Germline V CDR1 and CDR2: SGHNT, YYREEE (reference sequence). The CDR3 sequence is CASSLAGRTSGANVLTF. DNA of the CDR3: TGTGCCAGCAGCTTGGCAGGGAGGACATCTGGGGCCAACGTCCTGACTTTC.

This clone occurred once. The chain recombines TRBV2 with TRBJ2-1; weak D call: TRBD2 (5 bases). With 8 bases removed from V and 2 bases from J, the gap between germline ends came to 16 bases. The CDR3 consists of 15 residues. Germline CDR1 reads SNHLY; CDR2 reads FYNNEI. DNA for the CDR3: TGTGCCAGCTTTTTAGACTACTACACCTACAATGAGCAGTTCTTC. Encoded protein: CASFLDYYTYNEQFF.

The J gene is TRBJ2-1, the V gene TRBV5-1, with 7 positions matching TRBD2. Per germline, CDR1 SGHRS and CDR2 YFSETQ. Trimming took 1 base from V and 7 from J; bases not matched to a gene: 8. The CDR3 length is 15 residues. CDR3 sequence (DNA): TGCGCCAGCAGCTTGTCGGCGGGGGTAACGAATGAGCAGTTCTTC. Amino acids: CASSLSAGVTNEQFF.

The V and J genes are TRBV18 and TRBJ2-5, with 8 bases fitting TRBD2. After removal of 1 base from V and 5 bases from J, the junction contained 9 bases not matched to a gene. Germline V gives CDR1 KGHSH, CDR2 LQKENI. This CDR3 region has 16 residues. CDR3 DNA sequence: TGTGCCAGCTCACCACGTCCGGGGGGGCTAGAGGAGACCCAGTACTTC. Its translation is CASSPRPGGLEETQYF.

This sequence joins TRBV7-9 and TRBJ2-2, with D perhaps TRBD1 (6 bases). The CDR3 is 14 amino acids. V lost 5 bases and J 0 bases, leaving 7 bases between the germline ends. Germline CDR1 reads SEHNR; CDR2 reads FQNEAQ (reference sequence). CDR3 sequence: CASSQGTNTGELFF. The CDR3 DNA is TGTGCCAGCAGCCAGGGGACGAACACCGGGGAGCTGTTTTTT.

The chain couples TRBV6-5 to TRBJ2-7; D possibly corresponds to TRBD2 (5 bases). Germline V CDR1 and CDR2: MNHEY, SVGAGI. V was pared by 6 bases and J by 0 bases, with 15 bases between. The CDR3 covers 15 residues. CDR3 protein: CASSPQSEGSYEQYF. The CDR3 region has the DNA TGTGCCAGCAGCCCACAAAGTGAGGGCTCCTACGAGCAGTACTTC.

The chain has TRBV5-3 and TRBJ2-1, with 9 bases aligning to TRBD2. Being an ORF, TRBV5-3 has a function that is uncertain. J was trimmed by 4 bases and V by 10 bases; bases with no gene match: 12. This CDR3 has 15 residues. This chain's CDR3 is CAPLGVAGDYNEQFF. DNA for the CDR3: TGTGCCCCGCTAGGAGTAGCGGGGGATTACAATGAGCAGTTCTTC.

The J gene is TRBJ2-2, the V gene TRBV7-9; TRBD2 might be the D (6 bases). The CDR3 has 15 amino acids. Germline V gives CDR1 SEHNR, CDR2 FQNEAQ (reference sequence). The V end was cut by 1 base, the J end by 3 bases, with 9 bases between. The DNA for the CDR3 is TGTGCCAGCAGCTTAGGGACTACATACACCGGGGAGCTGTTTTTT. This translates into CASSLGTTYTGELFF.

The V call is TRBV2, the J call TRBJ2-3; TRBD2 matches at 7 bases. Germline V gene data show CDR1 as SNHLY and CDR2 as FYNNEI. There are 13 residues in the CDR3. The junction had 7 bases not matched to a gene; V was cut back by 7 bases and J by 6 bases. The CDR3 region is CASTPGRYDTQYF. The CDR3 coding sequence is TGTGCCAGCACCCCCGGGAGGTATGATACGCAGTATTTT.

This rearrangement joins TRBV5-4 to TRBJ1-6; D call uncertain. The CDR3 is 15 residues long. Trimming removed 4 bases at V and 4 bases at J, with 12 bases between. Per the germline V gene, CDR1 is SGHNT and CDR2 is YYREEE (reference sequence). The CDR3 bases are TGTGCCAGCAGCGCCGGGGAGCTTTATAATTCACCCCTCCACTTT. It translates to CASSAGELYNSPLHF.

Notes on this clone: Other DNA sequences within the sample encode an identical CDR3. CDR3 region: CALGTRDRVNSPLHF. The CDR3 nucleotides read TGTGCCCTGGGAACCCGGGACAGGGTAAATTCACCCCTCCACTTT. The chain recombines TRBV30 with TRBJ1-6, with 9 bases matching TRBD1. This CDR3 contains 15 residues. Germline lookup yields CDR1 GTSNPN and CDR2 SVGIG (reference sequence). V lost 8 bases, J lost 7 bases, and 12 bases stayed unmatched.

The V and J genes are TRBV6-6 and TRBJ1-2, with D possibly TRBD1 on 5 matching bases. From germline, CDR1 is MNHNY and CDR2 SVGAGI (reference sequence). The V end lost 10 bases, the J end lost 0 bases, and 9 bases lay between the germline ends. The CDR3 loop spans 12 amino acids. CDR3 loop: CATRQTNYGYTF. The DNA for the CDR3 is TGTGCCACTCGACAGACTAACTATGGCTACACCTTC.

The chain recombines TRBV10-3 with TRBJ1-5; 8 bases are a match to TRBD1. Germline loops: CDR1 ENHRY, CDR2 SYGVKD. This CDR3 spans 17 amino acids. Losses at the gene ends were 4 bases for V and 1 base for J; bases not matched to a gene: 9. The CDR3 DNA reads as TGTGCCATCAGTGCGAGTATCCAGGGGGCAAGCAATCAGCCCCAGCATTTT. This gives the protein CAISASIQGASNQPQHF.

This sequence joins TRBV6-1 and TRBJ1-5; tentatively, D is TRBD1 (5 bases). Trimming stripped 5 bases from V and 3 bases from J, with 11 bases between. The CDR3 is 14 amino acids. The germline gives CDR1 MNHNS, CDR2 SASEGT. In DNA, the CDR3 is TGTGCCAGCAGTCAATCAGGGATCAATCAGCCCCAGCATTTT. Translated: CASSQSGINQPQHF.

The V call is TRBV6-5, the J call TRBJ2-2, with D maybe TRBD1 (5 bases). The germline gives CDR1 MNHEY, CDR2 SVGAGI. Trimming cost V 5 bases and J 4 bases, with 14 bases left between them. The CDR3 is 15 residues long. CDR3 coding DNA: TGTGCCAGCAGTCAGACAGTAACGGGCACCGGGGAGCTGTTTTTT. Translation gives CASSQTVTGTGELFF.

The V and J genes are TRBV4-1 and TRBJ2-6; D possibly corresponds to TRBD1 (6 bases). Trimming took off 6 bases at V and 6 bases at J, with 12 bases between the two ends. CDR3 size: 14 residues. Germline V lookup: CDR1 MGHRA, CDR2 YSYEKL. The CDR3 spells CASRTPGVANVLTF. In DNA form, the CDR3 reads TGCGCCAGCAGAACCCCAGGGGTGGCCAACGTCCTGACTTTC.

The chain couples TRBV7-2 to TRBJ2-1; D not resolved. The CDR3 is 16 residues long. The V gene's germline CDR1 is SGHTA and CDR2 FQGNSA. V was clipped by 5 bases and J by 0 bases, with 14 bases between them. CDR3 DNA: TGTGCCAGCAGCCCCCGGTGGCGGAGCTCCTACAATGAGCAGTTCTTC. This translates into CASSPRWRSSYNEQFF.

The J gene is TRBJ1-2, the V gene TRBV5-1, with a tentative D call TRBD1 (6 bases). The germline V gene has CDR1 SGHRS and CDR2 YFSETQ. V was clipped by 0 bases and J by 6 bases, with 21 bases between them. This CDR3 is built from 17 residues. For the CDR3, the DNA is TGCGCCAGCAGCTTGGTTTCAGGGGTGGGCCAAGCGGATGGCTACACCTTC. Protein sequence: CASSLVSGVGQADGYTF.

This clone was counted between two and nine times. This sequence joins TRBV2 and TRBJ1-5; the D gene is possibly TRBD1 (6 bases). The CDR3 totals 15 residues. Germline CDR1 is SNHLY and CDR2 is FYNNEI. Trimming cost V 6 bases and J 6 bases, with 18 bases left between them. The CDR3 coding sequence is TGTGCCAGCAGACAGGGACGCGCGAAGGGTCAGCCCCAGCATTTT. Protein: CASRQGRAKGQPQHF.

The chain is built from TRBV6-1 and TRBJ2-7; no clear D. Trimming removed 6 bases at V and 2 bases at J, with 8 bases between. CDR3 length: 12 amino acids. Germline assignment: CDR1 MNHNS and CDR2 SASEGT. The CDR3 bases are TGTGCCAGCAGGGAGTACCCCTACGAGCAGTACTTC. Encoded protein: CASREYPYEQYF.

The rearrangement links TRBV10-2 to TRBJ2-5; 11 bases are a match to TRBD2. The trim removed 7 bases at V and 4 bases at J, leaving 5 bases unmatched. Germline values: CDR1 WSHSY, CDR2 SAAADI. The CDR3 is made up of 14 amino acids. The CDR3 loop is CASISGGAGETQYF. Here the CDR3 DNA reads TGCGCCAGCATTAGCGGGGGGGCCGGAGAGACCCAGTACTTC.

The chain has TRBV9 and TRBJ2-1, with 10 bases lining up with TRBD1. Germline lookup yields CDR1 SGDLS and CDR2 YYNGEE. CDR3 length equals 15 residues. With V trimmed by 4 bases and J by 7 bases, 8 bases remained unmatched. CDR3 sequence (DNA): TGTGCCAGCAGCTCAGGACAGGGGGTCTTTAATGAGCAGTTCTTC. Protein product: CASSSGQGVFNEQFF.